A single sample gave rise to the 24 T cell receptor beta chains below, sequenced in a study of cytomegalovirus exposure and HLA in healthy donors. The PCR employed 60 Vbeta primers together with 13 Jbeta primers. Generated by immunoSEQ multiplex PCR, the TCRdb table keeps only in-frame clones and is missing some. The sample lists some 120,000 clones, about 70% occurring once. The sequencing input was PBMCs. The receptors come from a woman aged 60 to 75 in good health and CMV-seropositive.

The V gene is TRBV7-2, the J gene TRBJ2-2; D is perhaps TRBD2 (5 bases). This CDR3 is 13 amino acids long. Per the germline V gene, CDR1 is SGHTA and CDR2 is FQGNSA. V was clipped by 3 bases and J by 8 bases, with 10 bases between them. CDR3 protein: CASSLTGVGELFF. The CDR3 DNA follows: TGTGCCAGCAGCTTGACCGGGGTGGGGGAGCTGTTTTTT.

Here the CDR3 DNA reads TGTGCCAGCAGTATCCGCAGACTAGCAGATCAAGAGACCCAGTACTTC. Protein sequence: CASSIRRLADQETQYF. This chain connects TRBV2 to TRBJ2-5, with 7 bases aligning to TRBD2. Germline V CDR1 and CDR2: SNHLY, FYNNEI. Losses at the gene ends were 5 bases for V and 2 bases for J; bases not matched to a gene: 11. The CDR3 covers 16 residues.

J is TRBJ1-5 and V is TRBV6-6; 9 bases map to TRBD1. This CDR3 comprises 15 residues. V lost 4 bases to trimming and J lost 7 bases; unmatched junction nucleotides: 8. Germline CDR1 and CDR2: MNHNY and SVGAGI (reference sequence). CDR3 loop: CASSSGGTGRQPQHF. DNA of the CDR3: TGTGCCAGCAGTTCAGGGGGGACAGGGCGGCAGCCCCAGCATTTT.

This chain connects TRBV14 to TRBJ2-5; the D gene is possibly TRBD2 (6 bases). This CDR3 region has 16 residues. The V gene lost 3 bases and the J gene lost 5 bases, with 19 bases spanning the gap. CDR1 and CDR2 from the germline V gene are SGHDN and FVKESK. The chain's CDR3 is CASSQWTMGFGETQYF. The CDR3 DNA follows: TGTGCCAGCAGCCAGTGGACTATGGGCTTTGGGGAGACCCAGTACTTC.

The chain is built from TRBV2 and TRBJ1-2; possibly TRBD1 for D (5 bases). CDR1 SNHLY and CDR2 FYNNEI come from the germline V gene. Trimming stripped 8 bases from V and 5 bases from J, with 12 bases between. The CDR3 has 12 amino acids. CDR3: CASVGAGYGYTF. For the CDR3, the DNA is TGTGCCAGCGTAGGGGCCGGGTATGGCTACACCTTC.

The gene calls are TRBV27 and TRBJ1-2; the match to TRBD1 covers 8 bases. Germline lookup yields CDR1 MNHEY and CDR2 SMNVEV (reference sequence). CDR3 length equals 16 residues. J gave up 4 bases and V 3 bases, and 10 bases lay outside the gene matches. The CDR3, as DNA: TGTGCCAGCAGTTTTGGGGCCCACAGGGGGGTCTATGGCTACACCTTC. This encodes CASSFGAHRGVYGYTF.

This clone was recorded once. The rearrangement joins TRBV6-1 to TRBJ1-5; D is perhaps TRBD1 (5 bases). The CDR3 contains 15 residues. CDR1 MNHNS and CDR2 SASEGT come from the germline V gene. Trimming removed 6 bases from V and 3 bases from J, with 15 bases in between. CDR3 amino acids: CASSPQGFVNQPQHF. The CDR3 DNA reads TGTGCCAGCAGCCCCCAGGGCTTTGTCAATCAGCCCCAGCATTTT.

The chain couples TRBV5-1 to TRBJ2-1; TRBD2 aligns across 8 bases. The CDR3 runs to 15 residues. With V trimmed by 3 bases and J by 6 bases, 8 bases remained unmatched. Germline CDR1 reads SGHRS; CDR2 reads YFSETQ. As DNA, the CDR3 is TGCGCCAGCAGCTCTCAATCGAGCGGGAGCAATGAGCAGTTCTTC. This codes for CASSSQSSGSNEQFF.

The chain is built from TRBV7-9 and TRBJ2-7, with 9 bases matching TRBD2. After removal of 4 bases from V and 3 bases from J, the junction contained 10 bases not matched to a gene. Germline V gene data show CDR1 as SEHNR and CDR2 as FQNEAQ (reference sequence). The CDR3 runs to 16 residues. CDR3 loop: CASSSVRLAEHYEQYF. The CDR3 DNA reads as TGTGCCAGCAGCTCTGTTCGACTAGCGGAACACTACGAGCAGTACTTC.

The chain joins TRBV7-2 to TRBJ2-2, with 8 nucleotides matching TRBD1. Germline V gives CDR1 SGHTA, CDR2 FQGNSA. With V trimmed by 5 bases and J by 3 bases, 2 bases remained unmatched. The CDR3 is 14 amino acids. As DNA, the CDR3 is TGTGCCAGCAGCATACAGGGGGACACCGGGGAGCTGTTTTTT. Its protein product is CASSIQGDTGELFF. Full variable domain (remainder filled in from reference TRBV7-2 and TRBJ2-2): GAGVSQSPSNKVTEKGKDVELRCDPISGHTALYWYRQSLGQGLEFLIYFQGNSAPDKSGLPSDRFSAERTGGSVSTLTIQRTQQEDSAVYLCASSIQGDTGELFFGEGSRLTVL.

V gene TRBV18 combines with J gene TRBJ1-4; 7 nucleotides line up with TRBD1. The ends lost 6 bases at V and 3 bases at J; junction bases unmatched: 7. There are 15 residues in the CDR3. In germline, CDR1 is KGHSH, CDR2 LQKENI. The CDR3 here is CASSPNRGANEKLFF. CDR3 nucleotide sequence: TGTGCCAGCTCTCCCAACAGGGGTGCTAATGAAAAACTGTTTTTT.

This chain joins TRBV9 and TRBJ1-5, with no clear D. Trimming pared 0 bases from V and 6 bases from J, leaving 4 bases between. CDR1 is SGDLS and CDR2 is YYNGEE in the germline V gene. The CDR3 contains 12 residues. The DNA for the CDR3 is TGTGCCAGCAGCGTAGTGGCTCAGCCCCAGCATTTT. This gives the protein CASSVVAQPQHF.

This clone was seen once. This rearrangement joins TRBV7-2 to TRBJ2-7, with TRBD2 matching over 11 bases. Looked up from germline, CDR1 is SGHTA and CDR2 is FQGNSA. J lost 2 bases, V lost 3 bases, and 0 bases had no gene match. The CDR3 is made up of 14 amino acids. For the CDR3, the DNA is TGTGCCAGCAGCTTTAGCGGGGGGGCCTACGAGCAGTACTTC. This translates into CASSFSGGAYEQYF.

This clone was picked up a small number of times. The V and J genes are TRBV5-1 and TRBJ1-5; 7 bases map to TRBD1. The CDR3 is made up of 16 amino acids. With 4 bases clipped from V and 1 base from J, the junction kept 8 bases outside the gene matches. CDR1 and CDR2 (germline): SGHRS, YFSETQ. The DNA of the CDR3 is TGCGCCAGCAGCCCGGGGACAGATTTCAGCAATCAGCCCCAGCATTTT. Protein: CASSPGTDFSNQPQHF.

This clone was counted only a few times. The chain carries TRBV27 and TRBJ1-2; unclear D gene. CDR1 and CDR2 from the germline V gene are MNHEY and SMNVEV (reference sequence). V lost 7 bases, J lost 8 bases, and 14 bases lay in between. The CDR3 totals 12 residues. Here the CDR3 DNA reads TGTGCCAGCAAAACCAACTATGAGGGCTACACCTTC. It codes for CASKTNYEGYTF.

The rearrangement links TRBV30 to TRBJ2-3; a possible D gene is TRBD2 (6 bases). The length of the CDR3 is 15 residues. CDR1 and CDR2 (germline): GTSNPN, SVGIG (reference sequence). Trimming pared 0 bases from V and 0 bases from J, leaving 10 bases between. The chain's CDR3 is CAWSVMGTSTDTQYF. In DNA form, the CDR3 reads TGTGCCTGGAGTGTAATGGGGACTAGCACAGATACGCAGTATTTT.

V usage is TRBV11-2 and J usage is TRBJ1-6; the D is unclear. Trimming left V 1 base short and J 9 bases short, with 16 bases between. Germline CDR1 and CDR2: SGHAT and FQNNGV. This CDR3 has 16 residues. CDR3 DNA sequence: TGTGCCAGCAGCTTAGGACTAGGTGCCACCGGTTCACCCCTCCACTTT. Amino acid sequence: CASSLGLGATGSPLHF.

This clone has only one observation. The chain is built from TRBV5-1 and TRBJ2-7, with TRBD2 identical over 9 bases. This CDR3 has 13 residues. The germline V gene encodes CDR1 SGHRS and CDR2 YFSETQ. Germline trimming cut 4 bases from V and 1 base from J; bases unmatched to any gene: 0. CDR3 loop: CASSGLASYEQYF. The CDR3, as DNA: TGCGCCAGCAGCGGACTAGCGTCCTACGAGCAGTACTTC. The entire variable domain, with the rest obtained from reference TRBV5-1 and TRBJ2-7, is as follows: KAGVTQTPRYLIKTRGQQVTLSCSPISGHRSVSWYQQTPGQGLQFLFEYFSETQRNKGNFPGRFSGRQFSNSRSEMNVSTLELGDSALYLCASSGLASYEQYFGPGTRLTVT.

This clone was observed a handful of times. The CDR3 loop reads CASSSGLAGGVEQYF. CDR3 in DNA: TGCGCCAGCAGCTCGGGACTAGCGGGGGGCGTGGAGCAGTACTTC. V and J are TRBV5-1 and TRBJ2-7; 15 nucleotides match TRBD2. The germline V gene has CDR1 SGHRS and CDR2 YFSETQ. V shed 3 bases, J shed 7 bases, and the junction held 5 bases outside the gene matches. The CDR3 covers 15 residues.

CDR3 residues: CASTARGGLYVEQYF. The CDR3 nucleotides are TGTGCCAGCACCGCTCGGGGGGGGCTATATGTCGAGCAGTACTTC. J is TRBJ2-5 and V is TRBV7-2, with 8 bases lining up with TRBD2. The J call may be faulty, since TRBJ2-7 better matches the DNA end. Per the germline V gene, CDR1 is SGHTA and CDR2 is FQGNSA. CDR3 length equals 15 residues.

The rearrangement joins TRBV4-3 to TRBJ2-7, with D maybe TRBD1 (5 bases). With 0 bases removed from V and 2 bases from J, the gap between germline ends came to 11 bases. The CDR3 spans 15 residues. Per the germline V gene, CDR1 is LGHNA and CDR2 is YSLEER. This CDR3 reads CASSQDGPGPYEQYF. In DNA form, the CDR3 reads TGCGCCAGCAGCCAAGATGGCCCAGGGCCCTACGAGCAGTACTTC.

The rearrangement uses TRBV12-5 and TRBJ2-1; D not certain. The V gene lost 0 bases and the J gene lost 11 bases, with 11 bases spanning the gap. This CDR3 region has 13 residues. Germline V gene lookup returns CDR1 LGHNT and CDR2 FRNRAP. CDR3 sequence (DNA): TGTGCTAGTGGTTTGGTAGCGCAAAGTCAGCAGTTCTTC. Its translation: CASGLVAQSQQFF.

CDR3 DNA: TGTGCCAGCAGCTTCCAGGGGACAGGCTCCTACGAGCAGTACTTC. This codes for CASSFQGTGSYEQYF. V usage is TRBV7-2 and J usage is TRBJ2-7, with 8 positions matching TRBD1. V shed 3 bases, J shed 0 bases, and the junction held 4 bases outside the gene matches. Looked up from germline, CDR1 is SGHTA and CDR2 is FQGNSA. The CDR3 is 15 residues long.

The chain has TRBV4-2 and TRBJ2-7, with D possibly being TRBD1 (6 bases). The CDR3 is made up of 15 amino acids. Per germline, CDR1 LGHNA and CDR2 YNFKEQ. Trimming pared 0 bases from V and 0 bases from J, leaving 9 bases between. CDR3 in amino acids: CASSQDGQSSYEQYF. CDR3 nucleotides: TGTGCCAGCAGCCAAGATGGACAGTCCTCCTACGAGCAGTACTTC.